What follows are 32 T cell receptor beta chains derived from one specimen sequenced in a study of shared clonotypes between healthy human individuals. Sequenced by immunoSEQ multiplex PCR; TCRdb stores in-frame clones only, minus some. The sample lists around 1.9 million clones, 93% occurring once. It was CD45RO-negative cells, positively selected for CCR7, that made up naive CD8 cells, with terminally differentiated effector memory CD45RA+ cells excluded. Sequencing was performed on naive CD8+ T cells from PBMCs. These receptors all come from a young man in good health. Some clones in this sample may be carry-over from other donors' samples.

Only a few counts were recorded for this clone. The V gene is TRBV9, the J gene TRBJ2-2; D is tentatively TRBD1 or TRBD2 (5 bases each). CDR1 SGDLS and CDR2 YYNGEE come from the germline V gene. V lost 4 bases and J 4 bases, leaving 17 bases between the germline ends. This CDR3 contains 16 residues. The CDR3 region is CASSLRPGTGTGELFF. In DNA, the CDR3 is TGTGCCAGCAGCCTCCGTCCGGGGACGGGCACCGGGGAGCTGTTTTTT.

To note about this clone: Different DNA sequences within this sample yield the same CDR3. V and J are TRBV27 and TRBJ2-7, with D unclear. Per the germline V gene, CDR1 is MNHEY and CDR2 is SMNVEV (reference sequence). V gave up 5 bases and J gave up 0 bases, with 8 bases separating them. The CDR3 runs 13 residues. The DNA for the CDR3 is TGTGCCAGCAGTCCTCCGAGCTCCTACGAGCAGTACTTC. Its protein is CASSPPSSYEQYF.

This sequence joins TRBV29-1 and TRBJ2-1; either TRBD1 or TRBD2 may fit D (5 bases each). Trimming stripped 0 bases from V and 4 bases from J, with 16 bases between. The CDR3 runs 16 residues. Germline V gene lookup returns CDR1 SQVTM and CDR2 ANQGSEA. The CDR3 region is CSVEERGPRAYNEQFF. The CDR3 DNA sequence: TGCAGCGTTGAAGAAAGGGGACCACGGGCGTACAATGAGCAGTTCTTC.

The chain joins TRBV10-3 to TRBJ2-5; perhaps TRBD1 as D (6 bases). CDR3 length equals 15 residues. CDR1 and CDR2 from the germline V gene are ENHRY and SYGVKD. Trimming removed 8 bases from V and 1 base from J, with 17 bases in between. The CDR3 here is CAICRDIGGQETQYF. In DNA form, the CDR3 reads TGTGCCATCTGCCGGGACATCGGCGGCCAAGAGACCCAGTACTTC.

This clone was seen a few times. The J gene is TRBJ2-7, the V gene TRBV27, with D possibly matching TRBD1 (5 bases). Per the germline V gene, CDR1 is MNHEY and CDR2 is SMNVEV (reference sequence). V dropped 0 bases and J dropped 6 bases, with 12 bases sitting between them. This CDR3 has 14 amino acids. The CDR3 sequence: CASSLSQGGVEQYF. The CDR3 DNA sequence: TGTGCCAGCAGTTTATCCCAGGGTGGGGTCGAGCAGTACTTC.

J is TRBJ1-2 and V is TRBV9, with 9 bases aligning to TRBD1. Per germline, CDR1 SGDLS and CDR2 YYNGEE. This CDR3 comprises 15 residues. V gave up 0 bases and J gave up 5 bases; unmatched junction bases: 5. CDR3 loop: CASSVVGTGYYGYTF. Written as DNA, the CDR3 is TGTGCCAGCAGCGTAGTTGGGACAGGGTATTATGGCTACACCTTC.

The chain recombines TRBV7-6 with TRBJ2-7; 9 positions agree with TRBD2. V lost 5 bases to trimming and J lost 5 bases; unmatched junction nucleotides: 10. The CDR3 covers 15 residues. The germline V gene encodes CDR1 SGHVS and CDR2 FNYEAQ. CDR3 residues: CASSDGVAGEDEQYF. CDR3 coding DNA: TGTGCCAGCAGCGATGGAGTAGCGGGAGAGGACGAGCAGTACTTC.

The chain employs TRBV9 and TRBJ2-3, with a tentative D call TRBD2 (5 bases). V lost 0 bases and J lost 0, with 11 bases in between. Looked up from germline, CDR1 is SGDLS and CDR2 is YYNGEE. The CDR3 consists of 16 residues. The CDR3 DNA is TGTGCCAGCAGCGTAGACGGACTCCCTAGCACAGATACGCAGTATTTT. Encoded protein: CASSVDGLPSTDTQYF.

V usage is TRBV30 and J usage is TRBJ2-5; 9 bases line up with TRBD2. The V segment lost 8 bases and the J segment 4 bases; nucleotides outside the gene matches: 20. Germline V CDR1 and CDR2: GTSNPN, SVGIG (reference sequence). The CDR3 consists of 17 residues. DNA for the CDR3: TGTGCCATTCGGAGGGTTCGCGGGAGGGTTCGCGGAGAGACCCAGTACTTC. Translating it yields CAIRRVRGRVRGETQYF.

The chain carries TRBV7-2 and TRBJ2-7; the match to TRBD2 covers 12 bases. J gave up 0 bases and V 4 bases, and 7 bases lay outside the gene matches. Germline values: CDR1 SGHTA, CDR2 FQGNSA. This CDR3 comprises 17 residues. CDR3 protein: CASSSGLAGWFSYEQYF. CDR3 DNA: TGTGCCAGCAGCTCAGGACTAGCGGGGTGGTTCTCCTACGAGCAGTACTTC.

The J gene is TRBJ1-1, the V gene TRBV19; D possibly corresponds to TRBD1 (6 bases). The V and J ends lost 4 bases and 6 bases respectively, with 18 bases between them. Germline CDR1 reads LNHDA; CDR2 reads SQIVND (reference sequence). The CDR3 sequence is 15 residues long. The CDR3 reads CASSKGGEGGPEAFF. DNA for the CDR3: TGTGCCAGTAGTAAGGGTGGAGAAGGGGGTCCTGAAGCTTTCTTT.

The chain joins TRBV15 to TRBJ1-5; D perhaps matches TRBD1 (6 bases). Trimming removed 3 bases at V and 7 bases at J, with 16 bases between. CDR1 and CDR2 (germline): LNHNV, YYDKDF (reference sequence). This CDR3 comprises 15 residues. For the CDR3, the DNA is TGTGCCACCAGCAGCCGTGGGGGGCAGGGGCAGCCCCAGCATTTT. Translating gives CATSSRGGQGQPQHF.

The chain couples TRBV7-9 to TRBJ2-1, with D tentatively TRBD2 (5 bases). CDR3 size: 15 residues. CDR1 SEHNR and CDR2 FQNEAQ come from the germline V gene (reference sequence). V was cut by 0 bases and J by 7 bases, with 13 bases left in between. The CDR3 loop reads CASSLAPRGFNEQFF. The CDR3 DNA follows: TGTGCCAGCAGCTTAGCCCCCCGGGGTTTTAATGAGCAGTTCTTC. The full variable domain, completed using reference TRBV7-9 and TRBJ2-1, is DTGVSQNPRHKITKRGQNVTFRCDPISEHNRLYWYRQTLGQGPEFLTYFQNEAQLEKSRLLSDRFSAERPKGSFSTLEIQRTEQGDSAMYLCASSLAPRGFNEQFFGPGTRLTVL.

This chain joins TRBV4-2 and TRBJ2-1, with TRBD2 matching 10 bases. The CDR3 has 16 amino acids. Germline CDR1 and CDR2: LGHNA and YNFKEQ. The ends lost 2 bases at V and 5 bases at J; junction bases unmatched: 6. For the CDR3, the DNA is TGTGCCAGCAGCCAACCCGGGACTAGCGTAAACAATGAGCAGTTCTTC. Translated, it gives CASSQPGTSVNNEQFF.

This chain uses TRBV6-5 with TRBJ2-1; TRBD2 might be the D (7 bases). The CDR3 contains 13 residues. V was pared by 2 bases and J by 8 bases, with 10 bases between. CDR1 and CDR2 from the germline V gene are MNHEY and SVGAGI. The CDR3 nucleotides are TGTGCCAGCAGTTACGGCGGGGGCTATGAGCAGTTCTTC. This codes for CASSYGGGYEQFF.

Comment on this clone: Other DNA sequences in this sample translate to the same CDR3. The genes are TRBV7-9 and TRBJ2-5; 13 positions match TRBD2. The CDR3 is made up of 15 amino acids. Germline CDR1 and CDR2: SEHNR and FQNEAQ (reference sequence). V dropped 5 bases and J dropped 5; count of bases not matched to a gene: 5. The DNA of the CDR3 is TGTGCCAGCAGCCCAGGACTAGCGGGAGTGGAGACCCAGTACTTC. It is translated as CASSPGLAGVETQYF. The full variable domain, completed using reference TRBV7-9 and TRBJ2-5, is DTGVSQNPRHKITKRGQNVTFRCDPISEHNRLYWYRQTLGQGPEFLTYFQNEAQLEKSRLLSDRFSAERPKGSFSTLEIQRTEQGDSAMYLCASSPGLAGVETQYFGPGTRLLVL.

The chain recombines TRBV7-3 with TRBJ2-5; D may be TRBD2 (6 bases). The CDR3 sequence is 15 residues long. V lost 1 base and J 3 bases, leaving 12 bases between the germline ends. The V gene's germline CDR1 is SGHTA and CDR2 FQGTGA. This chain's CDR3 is CASSLIGGKEETQYF. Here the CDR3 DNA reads TGTGCCAGCAGCTTAATAGGCGGGAAGGAAGAGACCCAGTACTTC.

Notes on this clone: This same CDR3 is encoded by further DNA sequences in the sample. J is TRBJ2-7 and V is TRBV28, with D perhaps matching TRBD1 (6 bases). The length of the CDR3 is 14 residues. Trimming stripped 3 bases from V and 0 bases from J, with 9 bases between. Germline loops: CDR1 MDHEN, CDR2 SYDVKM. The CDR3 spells CASSFDRLSYEQYF. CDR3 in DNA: TGTGCCAGCAGTTTTGACAGGCTCTCCTACGAGCAGTACTTC.

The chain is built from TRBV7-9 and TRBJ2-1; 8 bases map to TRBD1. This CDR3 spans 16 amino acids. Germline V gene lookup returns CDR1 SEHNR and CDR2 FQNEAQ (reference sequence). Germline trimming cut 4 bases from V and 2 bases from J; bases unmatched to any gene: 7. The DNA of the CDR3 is TGTGCCAGCAGCTCATCCCGGGACAGGACCTACAATGAGCAGTTCTTC. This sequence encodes CASSSSRDRTYNEQFF.

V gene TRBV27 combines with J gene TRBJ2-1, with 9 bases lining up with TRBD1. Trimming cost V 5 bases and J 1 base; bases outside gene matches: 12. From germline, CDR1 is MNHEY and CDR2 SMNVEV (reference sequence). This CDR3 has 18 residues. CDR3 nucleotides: TGTGCCAGCAGTGGCTTGGGACAGGGAGATTTTTCCTACAATGAGCAGTTCTTC. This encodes CASSGLGQGDFSYNEQFF.

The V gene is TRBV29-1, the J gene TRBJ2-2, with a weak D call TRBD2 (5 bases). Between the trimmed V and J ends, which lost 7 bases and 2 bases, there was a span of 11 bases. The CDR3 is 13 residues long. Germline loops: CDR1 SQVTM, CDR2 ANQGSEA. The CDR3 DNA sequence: TGCAGCGGGGAGACACCTAACACCGGGGAGCTGTTTTTT. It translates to CSGETPNTGELFF.

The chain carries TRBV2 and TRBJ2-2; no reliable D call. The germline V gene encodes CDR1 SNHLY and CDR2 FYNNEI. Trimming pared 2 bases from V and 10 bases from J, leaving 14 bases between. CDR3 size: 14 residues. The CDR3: CASSERLTHAELFF. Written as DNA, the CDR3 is TGTGCCAGCAGTGAAAGGCTCACCCACGCGGAGCTGTTTTTT.

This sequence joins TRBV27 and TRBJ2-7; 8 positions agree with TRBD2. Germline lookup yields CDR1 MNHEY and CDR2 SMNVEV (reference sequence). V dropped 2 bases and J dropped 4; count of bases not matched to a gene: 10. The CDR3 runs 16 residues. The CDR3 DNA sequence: TGTGCCAGCAGTTTAGGAGCGGGAGAGCTACTATACGAGCAGTACTTC. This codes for CASSLGAGELLYEQYF.

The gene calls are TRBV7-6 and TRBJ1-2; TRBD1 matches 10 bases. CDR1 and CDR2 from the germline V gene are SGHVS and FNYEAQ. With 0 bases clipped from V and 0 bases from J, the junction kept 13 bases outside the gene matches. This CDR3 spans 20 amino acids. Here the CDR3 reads CASSLAPLGTGVSANYGYTF. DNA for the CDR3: TGTGCCAGCAGCTTAGCGCCTTTGGGGACAGGGGTCTCAGCTAACTATGGCTACACCTTC.

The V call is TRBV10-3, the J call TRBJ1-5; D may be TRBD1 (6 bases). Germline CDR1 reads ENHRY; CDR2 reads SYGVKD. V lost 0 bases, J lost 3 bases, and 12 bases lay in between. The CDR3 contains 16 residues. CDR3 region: CAISESNRVTNQPQHF. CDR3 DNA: TGTGCCATCAGTGAGTCTAACAGGGTTACCAATCAGCCCCAGCATTTT.

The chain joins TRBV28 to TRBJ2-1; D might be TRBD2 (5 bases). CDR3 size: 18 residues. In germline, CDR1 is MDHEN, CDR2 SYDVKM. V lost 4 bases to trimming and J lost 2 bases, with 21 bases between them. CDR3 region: CASSYSFFGSGTYNEQFF. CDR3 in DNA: TGTGCCAGCAGTTACTCCTTTTTTGGGAGCGGAACCTACAATGAGCAGTTCTTC.

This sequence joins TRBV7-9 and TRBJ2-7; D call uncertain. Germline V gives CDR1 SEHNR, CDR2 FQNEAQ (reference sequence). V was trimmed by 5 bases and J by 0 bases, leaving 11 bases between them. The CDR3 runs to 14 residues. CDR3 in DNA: TGTGCCAGCAGCCCCCCGGTCCTCTCCTACGAGCAGTACTTC. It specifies CASSPPVLSYEQYF.

CDR3 DNA sequence: TGTGCCAGCAGTTTAGGACTAGCGGGCCTGGATGAGCAGTTCTTC. Protein sequence: CASSLGLAGLDEQFF. V and J are TRBV27 and TRBJ2-1, with 11 bases aligning to TRBD2. Germline V gene data show CDR1 as MNHEY and CDR2 as SMNVEV (reference sequence). V was clipped by 2 bases and J by 8 bases; unmatched bases: 5. The CDR3 extends over 15 amino acids.

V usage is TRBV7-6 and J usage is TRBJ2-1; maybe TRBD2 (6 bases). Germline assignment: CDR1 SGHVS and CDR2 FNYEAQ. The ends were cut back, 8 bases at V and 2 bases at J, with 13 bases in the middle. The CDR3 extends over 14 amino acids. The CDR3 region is CASGPGTPYNEQFF. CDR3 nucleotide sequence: TGTGCCAGCGGGCCGGGGACTCCCTACAATGAGCAGTTCTTC.

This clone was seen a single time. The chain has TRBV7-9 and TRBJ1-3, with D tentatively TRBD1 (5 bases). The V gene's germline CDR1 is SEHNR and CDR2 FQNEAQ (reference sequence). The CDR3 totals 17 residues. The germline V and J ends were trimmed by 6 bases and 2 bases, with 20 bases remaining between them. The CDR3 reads CASSSGYGTVPGNTIYF. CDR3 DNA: TGTGCCAGCAGTTCAGGATACGGGACTGTGCCTGGAAACACCATATATTTT.

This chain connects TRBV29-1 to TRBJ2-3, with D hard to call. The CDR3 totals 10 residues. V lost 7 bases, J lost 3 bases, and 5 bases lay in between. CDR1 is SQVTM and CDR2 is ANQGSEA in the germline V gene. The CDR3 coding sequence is TGCAGCGGGGTTACAGATACGCAGTATTTT. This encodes CSGVTDTQYF.

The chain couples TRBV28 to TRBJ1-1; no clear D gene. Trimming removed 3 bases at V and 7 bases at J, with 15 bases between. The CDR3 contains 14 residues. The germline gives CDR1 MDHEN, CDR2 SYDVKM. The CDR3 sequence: CASSLLGGQVEAFF. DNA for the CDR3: TGTGCCAGCAGTTTGTTAGGAGGGCAGGTTGAAGCTTTCTTT.